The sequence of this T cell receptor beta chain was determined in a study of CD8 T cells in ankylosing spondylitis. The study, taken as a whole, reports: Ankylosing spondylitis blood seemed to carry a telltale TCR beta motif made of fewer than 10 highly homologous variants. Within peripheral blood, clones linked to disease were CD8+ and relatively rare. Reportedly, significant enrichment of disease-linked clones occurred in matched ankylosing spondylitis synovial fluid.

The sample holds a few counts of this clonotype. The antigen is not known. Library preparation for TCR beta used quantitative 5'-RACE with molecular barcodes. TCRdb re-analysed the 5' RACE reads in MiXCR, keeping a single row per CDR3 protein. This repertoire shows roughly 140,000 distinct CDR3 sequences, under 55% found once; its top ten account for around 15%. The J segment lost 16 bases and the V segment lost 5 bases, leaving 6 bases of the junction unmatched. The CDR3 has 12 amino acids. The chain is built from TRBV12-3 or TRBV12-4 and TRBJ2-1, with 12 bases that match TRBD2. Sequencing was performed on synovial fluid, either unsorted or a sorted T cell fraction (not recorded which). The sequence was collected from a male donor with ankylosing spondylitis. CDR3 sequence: CASSASGRGPFF. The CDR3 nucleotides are TGTGCCAGCAGTGCTAGCGGGAGGGGCCCCTTCTTC.